The rows below give T cell receptor beta chains drawn from one sample of a study of PD-1 blockade in classical Hodgkin lymphoma. Produced via immunoSEQ multiplex PCR; TCRdb's table is partial and in-frame only. The sample shows almost 85,000 clones, under 90% of them seen only once. The sample consisted of peripheral blood mononuclear cells (PBMCs), taken at baseline. The receptors originated from a human donor with classical Hodgkin lymphoma. Each CDR3 is given with its conserved first and last residue. D genes are given only for firm matches. Not all rows give a size; the values are once, few, many and, for expanded clones, a class.

V gene	J gene	D gene	clone size	CDR3 DNA	CDR3 protein
TRBV18	TRBJ1-2	.	.	TGTGCCAGCTCACCTGAGCCGGGACCCGGCGGCTACACCTTC	CASSPEPGPGGYTF
TRBV28	TRBJ2-4	TRBD2	.	TGTGCCAGCAGTTTATTATCGGGAGGCCTAGCCAAAAACATTCAGTACTTC	CASSLLSGGLAKNIQYF
TRBV2	TRBJ1-2	.	.	TGTGCCAGCAGTGAAGCGGTTCTCCAGAACTATGGCTACACCTTC	CASSEAVLQNYGYTF
TRBV2	TRBJ2-1	.	.	TGTGCCAGCAGTCCGAGCTCCTACAATGAGCAGTTCTTC	CASSPSSYNEQFF
TRBV6-5	TRBJ2-1	.	once	TGTGCCAGCAGTTCCCAGCGCTACAATGAGCAGTTCTTC	CASSSQRYNEQFF
TRBV6-1	TRBJ2-5	.	.	TGTGCCAGCATCAGACGACAGGGAGGGGAGACCCAGTACTTC	CASIRRQGGETQYF
TRBV21-1	TRBJ1-3	.	.	TGTGCCAGCAATCCAAGGGGGCGAAGTCCTGGAAACACCATATATTTT	CASNPRGRSPGNTIYF
TRBV19	TRBJ1-2	TRBD1	.	TGTGCCAGTAGTCCAAGACAGGGAACTAACTATGGCTACACCTTC	CASSPRQGTNYGYTF
TRBV7-9	TRBJ2-7	TRBD1	.	TGTGCCAGCAGCCCGGGACAGTCTCGGGGTTACGAGCAGTACTTC	CASSPGQSRGYEQYF
TRBV7-9	TRBJ1-1	.	.	TGTGCCAGCAGCCCAGCGGAAACCACCTTCTCGACAGCCGCTTTCTTT	CASSPAETTFSTAAFF
TRBV5-6	TRBJ1-1	.	once	TGTGCCAGCACCCTCACTGGGGTAACTGAAGCTTTCTTT	CASTLTGVTEAFF
TRBV7-2	TRBJ1-1	TRBD1	few	TGTGCCAGCAGCTTAGGGGCACAGGGGCGGAGGACCACTGAAGCTTTCTTT	CASSLGAQGRRTTEAFF
TRBV11-3	TRBJ1-1	.	.	TGTGCCAGCAGCTCGGGGGGAGGGAACACTGAAGCTTTCTTT	CASSSGGGNTEAFF
TRBV10-2	TRBJ2-7	.	.	TGCGCCAGCAGTGAACCAGGGCTCTACGAGCAGTACTTC	CASSEPGLYEQYF
TRBV4-1	TRBJ1-2	.	.	TGCGCCAGCAGCCCTACCCCCGCCTCCATTTATGGCTACACCTTC	CASSPTPASIYGYTF
TRBV19	TRBJ2-2	TRBD2	.	TGTGCCAGTAGTATGACTAGCCTTAACACCGGGGAGCTGTTTTTT	CASSMTSLNTGELFF
TRBV12-5	TRBJ2-5	.	.	TGTGCTAGTGGTTTGGGTGACAGAAGCCAAGAGACCCAGTACTTC	CASGLGDRSQETQYF